The 8 T cell receptor beta chains listed next were all sequenced from one sample in a study of blood T cell repertoires in COVID-19. Libraries were prepared by immunoSEQ multiplex PCR; TCRdb keeps only in-frame clonotypes and omits some of them. Among under 60,000 clones listed, more than 65% were seen once. The material sequenced was peripheral blood. These receptors were taken from a human donor in a cohort sampled during active COVID-19.

The V gene is TRBV28, the J gene TRBJ2-7; no clear D gene. The CDR3 has 13 residues. V was trimmed by 2 bases and J by 6 bases, leaving 11 bases between them. Per germline, CDR1 MDHEN and CDR2 SYDVKM. Here the CDR3 DNA reads TGTGCCAGCAGTTTAGCCCCCCGGTTCGAGCAGTACTTC. Amino acid sequence: CASSLAPRFEQYF. The full variable domain, completed using reference TRBV28 and TRBJ2-7, is DVKVTQSSRYLVKRTGEKVFLECVQDMDHENMFWYRQDPGLGLRLIYFSYDVKMKEKGDIPEGYSVSREKKERFSLILESASTNQTSMYLCASSLAPRFEQYFGPGTRLTVT.

This chain joins TRBV3-1 (or the pseudogene TRBV3-2) and TRBJ2-5, with 7 bases that match TRBD2. CDR1 and CDR2 (germline): LGHDT, YNNKEL (reference sequence). V dropped 3 bases and J dropped 5; count of bases not matched to a gene: 6. This CDR3 is built from 14 residues. For the CDR3, the DNA is TGTGCCAGCAGCCATTCCGGGACTACGGAGACCCAGTACTTC. Translating gives CASSHSGTTETQYF.

The chain has TRBV5-4 and TRBJ2-7; TRBD2 matches 8 bases. The V gene's germline CDR1 is SGHNT and CDR2 YYREEE (reference sequence). The CDR3 has 14 residues. V was clipped by 4 bases and J by 5 bases; unmatched bases: 8. CDR3 DNA: TGTGCCAGCAGCCCGGGCGGGGGGTCCCACGAGCAGTACTTC. Its protein product is CASSPGGGSHEQYF.

This clone appeared a single time. The chain couples TRBV9 to TRBJ1-4; maybe TRBD1 (5 bases). The CDR3 loop spans 19 amino acids. V lost 4 bases, J lost 2 bases, and 24 bases lay in between. Germline V CDR1 and CDR2: SGDLS, YYNGEE. The CDR3 here is CASSPFGGAYGRTNEKLFF. CDR3 nucleotides: TGTGCCAGCAGCCCATTTGGAGGGGCCTACGGTCGTACTAATGAAAAACTGTTTTTT. The whole variable domain, remainder taken from reference TRBV9 and TRBJ1-4, is DSGVTQTPKHLITATGQRVTLRCSPRSGDLSVYWYQQSLDQGLQFLIQYYNGEERAKGNILERFSAQQFPDLHSELNLSSLELGDSALYFCASSPFGGAYGRTNEKLFFGSGTQLSVL.

The V call is TRBV4-1, the J call TRBJ2-2; 12 bases map to TRBD2. V trimming: 3 bases; J trimming: 3 bases; junction bases outside the gene matches: 5. CDR3 length equals 17 residues. Germline lookup yields CDR1 MGHRA and CDR2 YSYEKL. CDR3 coding DNA: TGCGCCAGCAGCCAGCGGACTAGCGGGATGTACACCGGGGAGCTGTTTTTT. Translating it yields CASSQRTSGMYTGELFF.

The J gene is TRBJ2-3, the V gene TRBV5-1; possibly TRBD2 for D (5 bases). Germline-derived CDR1 and CDR2 are SGHRS and YFSETQ. The V end lost 7 bases, the J end lost 0 bases, and 12 bases lay between the germline ends. The CDR3 has 14 residues. CDR3 protein: CASSRGTSTDTQYF. The CDR3 bases are TGCGCCAGCTCACGGGGTACCAGCACAGATACGCAGTATTTT.

CDR3 sequence: CASSLQLAHYF. The CDR3 nucleotides read TGTGCCAGCAGTTTACAACTAGCTCACTACTTC. J is TRBJ2-5 and V is TRBV12-3 or TRBV12-4; tentatively, D is TRBD2 (6 bases). The germline V and J ends were trimmed by 2 bases and 14 bases, with 12 bases remaining between them. This CDR3 contains 11 residues.

CDR3 sequence (DNA): TGTGCCAGCAGGGACGGACTAGCGGGATGGGATACGCAGTATTTT. Protein: CASRDGLAGWDTQYF. The chain joins TRBV27 to TRBJ2-3; 12 bases agree with TRBD2. The CDR3 runs to 15 residues. Trimming took 6 bases from V and 6 from J; bases not matched to a gene: 7. Germline V gene sequence: CDR1 MNHEY, CDR2 SMNVEV (reference sequence).